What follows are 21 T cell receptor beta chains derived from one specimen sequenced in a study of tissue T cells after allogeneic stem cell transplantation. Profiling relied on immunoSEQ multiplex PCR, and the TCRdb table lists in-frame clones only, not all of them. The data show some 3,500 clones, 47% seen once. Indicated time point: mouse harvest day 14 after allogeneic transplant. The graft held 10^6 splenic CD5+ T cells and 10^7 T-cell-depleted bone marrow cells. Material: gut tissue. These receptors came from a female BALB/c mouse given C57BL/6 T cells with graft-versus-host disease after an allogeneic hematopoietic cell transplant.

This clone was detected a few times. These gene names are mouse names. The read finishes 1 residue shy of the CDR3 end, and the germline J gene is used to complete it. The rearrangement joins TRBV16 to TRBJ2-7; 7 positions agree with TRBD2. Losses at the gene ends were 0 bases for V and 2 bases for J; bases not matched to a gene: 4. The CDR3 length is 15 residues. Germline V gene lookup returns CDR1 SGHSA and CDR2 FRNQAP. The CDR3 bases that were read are TGTGCAAGCAGCTTAGATGCCTGGGGGACCTATGAACAGTAC. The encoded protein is CASSLDAWGTYEQY. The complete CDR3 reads CASSLDAWGTYEQYF. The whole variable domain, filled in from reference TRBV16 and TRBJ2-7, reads NAGVIQTPRHKVTGKGQEATLWCEPISGHSAVFWYRQTIVQGLEFLTYFRNQAPIDDSGMPKERFSAQMPNQSHSTLKIQSTQPQDSAVYLCASSLDAWGTYEQYFGPGTRLTVL.

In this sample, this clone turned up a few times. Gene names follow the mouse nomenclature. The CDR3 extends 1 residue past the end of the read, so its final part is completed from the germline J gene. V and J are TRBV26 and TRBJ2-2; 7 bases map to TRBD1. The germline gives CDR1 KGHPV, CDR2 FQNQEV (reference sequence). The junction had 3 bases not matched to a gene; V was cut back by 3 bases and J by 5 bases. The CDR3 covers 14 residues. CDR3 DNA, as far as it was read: TGTGCCAGCAGTCTTACAGGGGAGACCGGGCAGCTCTAC. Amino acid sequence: CASSLTGETGQLY. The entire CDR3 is CASSLTGETGQLYF.

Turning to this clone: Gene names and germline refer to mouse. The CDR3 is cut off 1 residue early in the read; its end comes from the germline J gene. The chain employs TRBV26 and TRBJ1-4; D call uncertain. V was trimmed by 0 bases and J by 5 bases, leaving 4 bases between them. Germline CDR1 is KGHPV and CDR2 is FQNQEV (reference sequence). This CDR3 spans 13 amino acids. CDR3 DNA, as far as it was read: TGTGCCAGCAGTCTGTCAGGGAACGAAAGATTATTT. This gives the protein CASSLSGNERLF. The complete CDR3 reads CASSLSGNERLFF.

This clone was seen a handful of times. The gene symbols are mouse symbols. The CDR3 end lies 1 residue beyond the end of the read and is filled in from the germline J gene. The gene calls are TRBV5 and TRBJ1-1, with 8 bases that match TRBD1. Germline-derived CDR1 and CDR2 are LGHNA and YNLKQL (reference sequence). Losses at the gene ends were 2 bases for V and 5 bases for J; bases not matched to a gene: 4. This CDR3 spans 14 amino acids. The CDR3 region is CASSQQGARTEVFF. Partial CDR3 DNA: TGTGCCAGCAGCCAACAGGGGGCGCGGACAGAAGTCTTC.

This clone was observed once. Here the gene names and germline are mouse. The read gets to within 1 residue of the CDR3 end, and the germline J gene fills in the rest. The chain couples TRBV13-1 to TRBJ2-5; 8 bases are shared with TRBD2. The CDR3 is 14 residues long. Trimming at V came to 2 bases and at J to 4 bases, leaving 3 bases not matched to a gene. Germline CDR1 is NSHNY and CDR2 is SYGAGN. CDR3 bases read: TGTGCCAGCAGTGAACGGACTGGGAAAGACACCCAGTAC. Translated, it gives CASSERTGKDTQY. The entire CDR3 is CASSERTGKDTQYF.

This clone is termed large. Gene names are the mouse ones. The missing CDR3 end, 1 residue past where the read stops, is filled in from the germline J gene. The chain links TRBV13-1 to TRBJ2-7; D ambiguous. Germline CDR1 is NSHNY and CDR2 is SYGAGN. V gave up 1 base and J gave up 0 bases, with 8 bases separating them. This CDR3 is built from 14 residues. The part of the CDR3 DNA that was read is TGTGCCAGCAGTGATACCAGGAGCTCCTATGAACAGTAC. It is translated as CASSDTRSSYEQY. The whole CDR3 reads CASSDTRSSYEQYF.

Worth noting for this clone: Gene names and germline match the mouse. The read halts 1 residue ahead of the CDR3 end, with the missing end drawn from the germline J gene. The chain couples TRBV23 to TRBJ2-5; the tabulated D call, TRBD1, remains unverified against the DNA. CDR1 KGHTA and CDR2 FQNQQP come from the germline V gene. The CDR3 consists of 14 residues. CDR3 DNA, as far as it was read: TGCTCCAGCAGTCCCCACAGGGGGCGGGACACCCAGTAC. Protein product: CSSSPHRGRDTQY. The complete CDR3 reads CSSSPHRGRDTQYF.

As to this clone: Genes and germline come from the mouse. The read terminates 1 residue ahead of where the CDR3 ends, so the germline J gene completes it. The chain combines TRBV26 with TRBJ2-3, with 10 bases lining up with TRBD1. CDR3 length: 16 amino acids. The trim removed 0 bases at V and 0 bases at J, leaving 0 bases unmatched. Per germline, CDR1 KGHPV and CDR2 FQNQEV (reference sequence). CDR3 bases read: TGTGCCAGCAGTCTGTCGGGACAGGGGAGTGCAGAAACGCTGTAT. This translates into CASSLSGQGSAETLY. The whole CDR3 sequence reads CASSLSGQGSAETLYF.

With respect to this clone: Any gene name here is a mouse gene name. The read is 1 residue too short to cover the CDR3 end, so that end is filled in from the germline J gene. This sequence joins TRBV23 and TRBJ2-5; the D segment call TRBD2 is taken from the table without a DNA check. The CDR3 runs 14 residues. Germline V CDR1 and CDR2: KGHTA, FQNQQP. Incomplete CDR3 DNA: TGCTCCAGCAGTCAAACTGGGGGACAAGACACCCAGTAC. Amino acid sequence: CSSSQTGGQDTQY. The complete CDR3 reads CSSSQTGGQDTQYF.

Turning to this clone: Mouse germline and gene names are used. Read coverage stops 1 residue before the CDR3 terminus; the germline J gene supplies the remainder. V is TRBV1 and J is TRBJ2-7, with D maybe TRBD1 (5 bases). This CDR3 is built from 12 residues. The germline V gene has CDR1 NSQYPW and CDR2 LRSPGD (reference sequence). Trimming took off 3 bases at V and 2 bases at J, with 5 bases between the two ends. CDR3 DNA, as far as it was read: TGCACCTGCAGTGCGGACACCTATGAACAGTAC. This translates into CTCSADTYEQY. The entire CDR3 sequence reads CTCSADTYEQYF.

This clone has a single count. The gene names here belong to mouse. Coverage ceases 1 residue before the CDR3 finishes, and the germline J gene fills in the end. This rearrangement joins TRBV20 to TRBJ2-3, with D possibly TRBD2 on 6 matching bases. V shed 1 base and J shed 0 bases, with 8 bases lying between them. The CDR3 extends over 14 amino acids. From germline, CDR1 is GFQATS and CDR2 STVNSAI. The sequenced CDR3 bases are TGTGGTGCTAGGGTTGGGGGTAGTGCAGAAACGCTGTAT. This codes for CGARVGGSAETLY. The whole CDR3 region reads CGARVGGSAETLYF.

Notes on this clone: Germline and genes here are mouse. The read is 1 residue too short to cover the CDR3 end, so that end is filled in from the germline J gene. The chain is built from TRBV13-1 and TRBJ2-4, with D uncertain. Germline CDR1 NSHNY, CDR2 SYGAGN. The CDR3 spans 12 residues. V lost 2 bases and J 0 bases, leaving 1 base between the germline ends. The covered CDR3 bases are TGTGCCAGCAGTGAAAGTCAAAACACCTTGTAC. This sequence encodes CASSESQNTLY. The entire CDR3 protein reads CASSESQNTLYF.

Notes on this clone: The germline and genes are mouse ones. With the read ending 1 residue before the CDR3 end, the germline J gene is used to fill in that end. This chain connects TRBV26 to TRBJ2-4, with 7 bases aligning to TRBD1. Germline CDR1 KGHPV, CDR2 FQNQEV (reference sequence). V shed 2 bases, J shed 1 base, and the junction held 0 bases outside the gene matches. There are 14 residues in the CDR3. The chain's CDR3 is CASSLTGGQNTLYF. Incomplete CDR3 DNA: TGTGCCAGCAGTCTGACAGGGGGTCAAAACACCTTGTAC.

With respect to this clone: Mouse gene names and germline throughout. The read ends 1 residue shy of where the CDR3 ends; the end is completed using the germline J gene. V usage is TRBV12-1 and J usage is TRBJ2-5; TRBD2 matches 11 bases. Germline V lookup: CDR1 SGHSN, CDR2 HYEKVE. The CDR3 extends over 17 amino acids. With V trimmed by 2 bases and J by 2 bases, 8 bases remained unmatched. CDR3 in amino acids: CASSPFPGTGGQDTQYF. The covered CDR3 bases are TGTGCCAGCTCTCCTTTCCCCGGGACTGGGGGCCAAGACACCCAGTAC.

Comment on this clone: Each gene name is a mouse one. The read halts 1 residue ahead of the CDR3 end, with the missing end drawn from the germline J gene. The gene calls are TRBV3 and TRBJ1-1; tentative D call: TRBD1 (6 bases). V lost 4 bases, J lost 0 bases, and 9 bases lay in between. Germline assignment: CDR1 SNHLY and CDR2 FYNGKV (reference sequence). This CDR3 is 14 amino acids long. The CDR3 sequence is CASSWGHANTEVFF. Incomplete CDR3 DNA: TGTGCCAGCAGCTGGGGACATGCAAACACAGAAGTCTTC.

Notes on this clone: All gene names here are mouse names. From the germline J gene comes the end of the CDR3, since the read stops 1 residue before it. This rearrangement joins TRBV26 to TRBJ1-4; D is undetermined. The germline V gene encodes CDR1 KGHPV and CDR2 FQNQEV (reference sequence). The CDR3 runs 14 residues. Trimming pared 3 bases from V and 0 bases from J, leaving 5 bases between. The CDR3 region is CASSLGLSNERLFF. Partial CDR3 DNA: TGTGCCAGCAGTCTCGGCCTTTCCAACGAAAGATTATTT.

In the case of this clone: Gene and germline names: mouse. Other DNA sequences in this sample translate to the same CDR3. The CDR3 spells CASSPGNSGNTLYF. The part of the CDR3 DNA that was read is TGTGCCAGCAGCCCTGGAAATTCTGGAAATACGCTCTAT. This chain links TRBV26 with TRBJ1-3; D gene ambiguous. The sequence runs out 1 residue before the end of the CDR3; the remainder is reconstructed from the germline J gene. Per the germline V gene, CDR1 is KGHPV and CDR2 is FQNQEV (reference sequence). The CDR3 covers 14 residues. V lost 6 bases and J lost 0, with 9 bases in between.

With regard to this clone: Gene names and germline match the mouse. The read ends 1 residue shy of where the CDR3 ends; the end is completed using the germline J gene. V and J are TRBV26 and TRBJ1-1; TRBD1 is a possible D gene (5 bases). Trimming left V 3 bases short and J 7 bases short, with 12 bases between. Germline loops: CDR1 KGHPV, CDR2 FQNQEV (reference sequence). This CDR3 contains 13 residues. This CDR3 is CASSLPGRREVFF. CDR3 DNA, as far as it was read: TGTGCCAGCAGTCTTCCAGGGAGAAGAGAAGTCTTC. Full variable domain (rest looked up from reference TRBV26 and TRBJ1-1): NSKVIQTPRYLVKGQGQKAKMRCIPEKGHPVVFWYQQNKNNEFKFLINFQNQEVLQQIDMTEKRFSAECPSNSPCSLEIQSSEAGDSALYLCASSLPGRREVFFGKGTRLTVV.

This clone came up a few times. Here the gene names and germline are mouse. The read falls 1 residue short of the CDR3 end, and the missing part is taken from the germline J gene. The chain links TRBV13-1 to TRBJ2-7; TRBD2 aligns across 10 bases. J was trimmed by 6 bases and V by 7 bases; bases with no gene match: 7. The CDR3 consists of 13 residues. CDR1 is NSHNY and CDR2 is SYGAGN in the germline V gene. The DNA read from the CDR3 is TGTGCCAGCGGACTGGGGGAGGGGTTTGAACAGTAC. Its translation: CASGLGEGFEQY. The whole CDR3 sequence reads CASGLGEGFEQYF.

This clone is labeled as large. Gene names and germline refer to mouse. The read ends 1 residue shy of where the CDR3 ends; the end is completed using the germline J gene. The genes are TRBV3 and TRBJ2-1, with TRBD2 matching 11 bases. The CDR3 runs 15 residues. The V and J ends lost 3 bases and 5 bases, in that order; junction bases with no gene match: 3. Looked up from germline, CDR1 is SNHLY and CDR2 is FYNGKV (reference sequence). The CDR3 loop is CASSFTGGAHAEQFF. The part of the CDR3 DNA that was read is TGTGCCAGCAGCTTTACTGGGGGGGCGCATGCTGAGCAGTTC.

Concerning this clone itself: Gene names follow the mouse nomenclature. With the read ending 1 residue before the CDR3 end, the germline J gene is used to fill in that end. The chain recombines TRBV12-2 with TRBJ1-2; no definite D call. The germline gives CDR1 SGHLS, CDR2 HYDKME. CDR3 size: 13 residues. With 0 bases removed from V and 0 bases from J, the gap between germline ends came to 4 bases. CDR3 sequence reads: CASSLVSNSDYTF. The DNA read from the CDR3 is TGTGCCAGCTCTCTCGTATCAAACTCCGACTACACC.